Described below is a single T cell receptor (beta chain) sequence and its context. The record originates from a study of blood T cell repertoires in COVID-19. Study information: Sites across the United States, Italy and Spain contributed samples from acute and convalescent COVID-19. PBMCs, B-cell-depleted T cells, or T cells were the source of the cDNA or gDNA that made up the material.

V lost 1 base and J 3 bases, leaving 8 bases between the germline ends. The CDR3 loop spans 13 amino acids. Germline CDR1 is SGHRS and CDR2 is YFSETQ. Authors' analysis steps: Amplification with reference gene primers provided the estimates of nucleated cell counts. Only in-frame clones appear in the TCRdb table, and some are missing; sequencing was by immunoSEQ multiplex PCR. That table gives V, J and clone size, and the DNA gave D and trimming. The sample has 250,000 to 350,000 clones, about 90% seen once; the top ten hold approximately 2%. The V and J genes are TRBV5-1 and TRBJ2-7; D not certain. This sequence was found in a woman under 40 who had recovered from COVID-19. Sequences were obtained from peripheral blood. The CDR3 loop is CASSLNFDYEQYF. DNA for the CDR3: TGCGCCAGCAGCTTGAACTTCGACTACGAGCAGTACTTC.